These 17 T cell receptor beta chains were sequenced from one sample in a study of blood T cell repertoires in COVID-19. Measured with immunoSEQ multiplex PCR; TCRdb has only the in-frame clones, and not every one. There are approximately 210,000 clones in the sample; around 87% occur only once, and 7% to 8.5% lies in the top ten. Sequenced material: PBMCs or T cells enriched from blood (not recorded which). The receptors were gathered from a man aged 25-40 years in a cohort exposed to, infected with or recovered from COVID-19 (not recorded which).

The chain employs TRBV20-1 and TRBJ2-1; no clear D gene. Germline CDR1 DFQATT, CDR2 SNEGSKA (reference sequence). This CDR3 spans 11 amino acids. The germline V and J ends were trimmed by 5 bases and 5 bases, with 7 bases remaining between them. The CDR3 coding sequence is TGCAGTGCTGGTTCGGACAATGAGCAGTTCTTC. This sequence encodes CSAGSDNEQFF.

The chain uses TRBV24-1 and TRBJ2-5, with TRBD1 matching 9 bases. The CDR3 covers 17 residues. V was pared by 4 bases and J by 4 bases, with 12 bases of the junction left unmatched. Germline V gives CDR1 KGHDR, CDR2 SFDVKD. In nucleotides, the CDR3 is TGTGCCACCAGTGACGTTACAGGGGGCACAAACCGAGAGACCCAGTACTTC. This encodes CATSDVTGGTNRETQYF.

This rearrangement joins TRBV7-9 to TRBJ2-4, with D possibly matching TRBD2 (5 bases). Germline V lookup: CDR1 SEHNR, CDR2 FQNEAQ (reference sequence). There are 16 residues in the CDR3. With 1 base removed from V and 2 bases from J, the gap between germline ends came to 12 bases. CDR3 sequence: CASSLDGILSKNIQYF. CDR3 coding DNA: TGTGCCAGCAGCTTAGACGGGATTCTCTCCAAAAACATTCAGTACTTC.

V and J are TRBV11-2 and TRBJ2-7; a weak D match, TRBD1 (6 bases). Germline values: CDR1 SGHAT, CDR2 FQNNGV. V gave up 3 bases and J gave up 0 bases, with 9 bases separating them. The CDR3 sequence is 14 residues long. DNA for the CDR3: TGTGCCAGCAGCTTTACAGGGTACTCCTACGAGCAGTACTTC. The encoded protein is CASSFTGYSYEQYF.

The V call is TRBV27, the J call TRBJ1-3; 8 bases map to TRBD1. CDR3 length: 17 amino acids. Trimming cost V 4 bases and J 7 bases; bases outside gene matches: 15. The germline CDR1 and CDR2 sequences are MNHEY and SMNVEV (reference sequence). The CDR3 sequence: CASSSWTGLKEGNTIYF. Here the CDR3 DNA reads TGTGCCAGCAGTTCATGGACAGGGTTGAAAGAAGGGAACACCATATATTTT.

V is TRBV9 and J is TRBJ2-7, with 8 positions matching TRBD2. This CDR3 is built from 15 residues. Trimming removed 5 bases from V and 5 bases from J; junction bases left unmatched: 12. Germline V gives CDR1 SGDLS, CDR2 YYNGEE. The CDR3 loop is CASSVSGRGHHEQYF. In DNA form, the CDR3 reads TGTGCCAGCAGTGTAAGCGGGAGAGGGCACCACGAGCAGTACTTC.

The V call is TRBV5-1, the J call TRBJ1-1; tentatively, D is TRBD1 (6 bases). The germline V gene has CDR1 SGHRS and CDR2 YFSETQ. The CDR3 has 14 amino acids. Trimming shortened V by 4 bases and J by 5 bases, and 15 bases separated the two germline ends. In DNA form, the CDR3 reads TGCGCCAGCAGCCGCCTACAGGGTTTAACTGAAGCTTTCTTT. Translation: CASSRLQGLTEAFF.

The V call is TRBV9, the J call TRBJ1-3; D possibly corresponds to TRBD1 (5 bases). Trimming removed 1 base from V and 2 bases from J, with 7 bases in between. This CDR3 comprises 14 residues. Germline loops: CDR1 SGDLS, CDR2 YYNGEE. The DNA of the CDR3 is TGTGCCAGCAGCGTATCAGGGACTGGAAACACCATATATTTT. It specifies CASSVSGTGNTIYF.

The CDR3, as DNA: TGTGCCAGCAGCGTCGGCCTAGCGGAAGATACGCAGTATTTT. Protein product: CASSVGLAEDTQYF. This chain connects TRBV9 to TRBJ2-3; 7 bases align to TRBD2. Per the germline V gene, CDR1 is SGDLS and CDR2 is YYNGEE. Trimming removed 2 bases from V and 5 bases from J; junction bases left unmatched: 5. This CDR3 comprises 14 residues.

The chain recombines TRBV2 with TRBJ2-3, with a tentative D call TRBD2 (6 bases). V shed 7 bases and J shed 2 bases, with 25 bases lying between them. Germline CDR1 SNHLY, CDR2 FYNNEI. The CDR3 totals 18 residues. The CDR3 bases are TGTGCCAGCATCCCGAAGGCGGGACTCGGTCCCCACACAGATACGCAGTATTTT. This codes for CASIPKAGLGPHTDTQYF.

The chain has TRBV27 and TRBJ2-1; 10 bases are shared with TRBD2. Looked up from germline, CDR1 is MNHEY and CDR2 is SMNVEV (reference sequence). Losses at the gene ends were 3 bases for V and 5 bases for J; bases not matched to a gene: 7. This CDR3 has 16 amino acids. The CDR3: CASSFPSSGGDNEQFF. CDR3 sequence (DNA): TGTGCCAGCAGTTTCCCATCTAGCGGGGGTGACAATGAGCAGTTCTTC.

The chain employs TRBV4-3 and TRBJ1-1; D perhaps matches TRBD1 (6 bases). Trimming shortened V by 4 bases and J by 5 bases, and 14 bases separated the two germline ends. Germline V gene sequence: CDR1 LGHNA, CDR2 YSLEER. The CDR3 length is 14 residues. CDR3 nucleotide sequence: TGCGCCAGCAGCCGCGCAGGACAGAGGACTGAAGCTTTCTTT. Its translation is CASSRAGQRTEAFF.

J is TRBJ2-1 and V is TRBV27, with TRBD2 identical over 7 bases. The CDR3 spans 15 residues. Germline CDR1 MNHEY, CDR2 SMNVEV (reference sequence). The V and J ends lost 7 bases and 0 bases, in that order; junction bases with no gene match: 6. CDR3 DNA sequence: TGTGCCAGCAAGGCGGGCGGGAGCTCCTACAATGAGCAGTTCTTC. Residues: CASKAGGSSYNEQFF.

The V and J genes are TRBV6-5 and TRBJ2-7; 9 bases are a match to TRBD1. Germline V gives CDR1 MNHEY, CDR2 SVGAGI. The CDR3 runs 13 residues. V trimming: 11 bases; J trimming: 6 bases; junction bases outside the gene matches: 11. The CDR3 sequence: CACSGTGLSEQYF. CDR3 sequence (DNA): TGTGCCTGTTCCGGGACAGGGCTCTCCGAGCAGTACTTC.

The chain uses TRBV4-1 and TRBJ2-7; weak D call: TRBD2 (5 bases). This CDR3 is 16 amino acids long. Looked up from germline, CDR1 is MGHRA and CDR2 is YSYEKL. Trimming removed 0 bases at V and 0 bases at J, with 12 bases between. CDR3 region: CASSQELTGSSYEQYF. In DNA form, the CDR3 reads TGCGCCAGCAGCCAAGAGTTAACGGGGAGCTCCTACGAGCAGTACTTC.

CDR3 sequence reads: CASSYDRLEAFF. The DNA for the CDR3 is TGTGCCAGCAGCTACGACAGACTTGAAGCTTTCTTT. The V and J genes are TRBV5-4 and TRBJ1-1, with a tentative D call TRBD1 (5 bases). The ends were cut back, 3 bases at V and 7 bases at J, with 10 bases in the middle. The CDR3 covers 12 residues. CDR1 is SGHNT and CDR2 is YYREEE in the germline V gene (reference sequence).

This rearrangement joins TRBV29-1 to TRBJ1-1; 7 bases fit TRBD1. V gave up 3 bases and J gave up 0 bases; unmatched junction bases: 10. CDR3 length equals 16 residues. Germline V lookup: CDR1 SQVTM, CDR2 ANQGSEA. The CDR3 sequence: CSVDPRQGSMNTEAFF. The DNA of the CDR3 is TGCAGCGTTGACCCCAGACAGGGATCGATGAACACTGAAGCTTTCTTT.